This TCR beta chain comes out of a study of T cells in women clearing cervical HPV infection. Study-level background: No precancer developed; the control's incident HPV16 infection cleared within 12 months. For cases, blood was sampled a median about 150 days after lesion detection, interquartile range roughly 90 to 210 days.

MY09/MY11 PCR detected cervical HPV DNA; dot-blot assigned genotypes. Note on this clone: The read halts 3 residues ahead of the CDR3 end, with the missing end drawn from the germline J gene.

Clones were read by immunoSEQ multiplex PCR, and TCRdb kept only the in-frame ones, dropping some. This listing includes around 22,000 clones. The CDR3 contains 19 residues. Per the germline V gene, CDR1 is LNHDA and CDR2 is SQIVND (reference sequence). V was clipped by 0 bases and J by 0 bases, with 20 bases between them. Sequencing input: blood buffy coat. The source is a woman aged 18 to 75 with a cervical HPV16 infection that either progressed to CIN3+ or cleared (not recorded which). The J gene is TRBJ1-1, the V gene TRBV19, with D tentatively TRBD1 (6 bases). The CDR3 reads CASSIDYSGTPQVNTEAFF. The covered CDR3 bases are TGTGCCAGTAGTATAGATTATTCGGGGACACCCCAAGTGAACACTGAA. Supplemented by reference TRBV19 and TRBJ1-1, the full variable domain reads DGGITQSPKYLFRKEGQNVTLSCEQNLNHDAMYWYRQDPGQGLRLIYYSQIVNDFQKGDIAEGYSVSREKKESFPLTVTSAQKNPTAFYLCASSIDYSGTPQVNTEAFFGQGTRLTVV.